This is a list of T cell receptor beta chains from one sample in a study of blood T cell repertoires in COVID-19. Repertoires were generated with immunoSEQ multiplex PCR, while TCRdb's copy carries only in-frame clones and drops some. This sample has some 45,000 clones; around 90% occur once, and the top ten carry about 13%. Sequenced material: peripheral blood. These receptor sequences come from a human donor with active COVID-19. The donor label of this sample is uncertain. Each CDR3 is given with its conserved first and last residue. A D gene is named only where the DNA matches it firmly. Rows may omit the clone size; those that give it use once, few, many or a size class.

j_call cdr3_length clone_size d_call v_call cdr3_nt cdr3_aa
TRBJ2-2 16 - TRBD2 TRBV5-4 TGTGCCAGCAGCCGACAGACTAGCGGGGGGACCGGGGAGCTGTTTTTT CASSRQTSGGTGELFF
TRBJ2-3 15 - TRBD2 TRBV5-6 TGTGCCAGCAGCTTGTTAGCGGGAGATGAGGGTACGCAGTATTTT CASSLLAGDEGTQYF
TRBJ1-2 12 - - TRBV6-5 TGTGCCAGCAGAACGTTGGAGCGGGGCTACACCTTC CASRTLERGYTF
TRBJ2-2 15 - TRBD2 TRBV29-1 TGCAGCGTTAGAGGGCCCGGGGGGTTAACCGGGGAGCTGTTTTTT CSVRGPGGLTGELFF
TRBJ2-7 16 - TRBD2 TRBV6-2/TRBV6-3 TGTGCCAGCAGTTACCTCATACTAGCGGTTTCCTACGAGCAGTACTTC CASSYLILAVSYEQYF
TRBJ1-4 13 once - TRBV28 TGTGCCAGCACGAGGGCAACTAATGAAAAACTGTTTTTT CASTRATNEKLFF
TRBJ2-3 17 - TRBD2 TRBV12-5 TGTGCTAGTGGTCCGGGGACTAGCGGGGGAAGCACAGATACGCAGTATTTT CASGPGTSGGSTDTQYF
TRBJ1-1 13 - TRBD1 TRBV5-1 TGCGCCAGCAGTACAGGGGCCCAAACTGAAGCTTTCTTT CASSTGAQTEAFF
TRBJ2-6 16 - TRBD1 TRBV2 TGTGCCAGCAGTGGGACAGGGGGCTCTGGGGCCAACGTCCTGACTTTC CASSGTGGSGANVLTF
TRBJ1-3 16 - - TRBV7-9 TGTGCCAGCAGCTTACAGGTCTTTATCTCCGGAAACACCATATATTTT CASSLQVFISGNTIYF
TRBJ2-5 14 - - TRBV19 TGTGCCAGTAGTACCCCGGGGGTCTGGGAGACCCAGTACTTC CASSTPGVWETQYF